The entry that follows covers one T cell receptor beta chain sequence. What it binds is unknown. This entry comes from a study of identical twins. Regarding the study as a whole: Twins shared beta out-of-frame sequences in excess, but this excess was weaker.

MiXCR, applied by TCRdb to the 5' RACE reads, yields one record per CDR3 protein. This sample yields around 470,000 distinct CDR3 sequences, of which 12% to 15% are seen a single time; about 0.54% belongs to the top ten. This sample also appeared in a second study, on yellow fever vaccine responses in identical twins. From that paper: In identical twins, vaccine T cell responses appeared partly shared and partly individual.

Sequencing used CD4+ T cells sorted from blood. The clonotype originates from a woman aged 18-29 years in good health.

DNA of the CDR3: TGTGCCAGCAGCGCCTATTTCGGCGAGCAGTACTTC. Residues: CASSAYFGEQYF. The chain uses TRBV7-8 and TRBJ2-7; D gene uncertain. Germline CDR1 reads SGHVS; CDR2 reads FQNEAQ. The CDR3 has 12 residues. Trimming shortened V by 5 bases and J by 6 bases, and 11 bases separated the two germline ends.